These T cell receptor beta chains were read from a single sample in a study of blood T cell repertoires in COVID-19. Assay used: immunoSEQ multiplex PCR; TCRdb lists only in-frame clones, some missing. The repertoire includes 150,000 to 200,000 clones, approximately 91% of them detected once, and roughly 5% sits in the top ten. The sample taken for sequencing was peripheral blood. Receptors were obtained from a man younger than 35 with COVID-19, enrolled during active disease. The CDR3 runs from the conserved cysteine through the conserved F or W. Each record gives: D gene, clone size, J gene, V gene, CDR3 protein, CDR3 DNA. D genes are given only for firm matches. For some rows the clone size is stated as once, few or many, or as a class when expanded; others skip it.

d_gene: TRBD1; abundance: .; j_gene: TRBJ1-2; v_gene: TRBV24-1; CDR3aa: CATSPGTGEVYGYTF; CDR3nt: TGTGCCACCAGTCCCGGGACAGGGGAGGTCTATGGCTACACCTTC
d_gene: .; abundance: .; j_gene: TRBJ2-1; v_gene: TRBV28; CDR3aa: CASMVSTYNEQFF; CDR3nt: TGTGCCAGCATGGTGTCTACCTACAATGAGCAGTTCTTC
d_gene: TRBD1; abundance: few; j_gene: TRBJ1-4; v_gene: TRBV15; CDR3aa: CATRDAPTGGREKLLF; CDR3nt: TGTGCCACCAGAGATGCGCCGACAGGGGGTAGGGAAAAACTGCTTTTT
d_gene: TRBD2; abundance: few; j_gene: TRBJ2-7; v_gene: TRBV28; CDR3aa: CASSPGGLAGSYEQYF; CDR3nt: TGTGCCAGCAGTCCCGGGGGCCTAGCGGGTTCCTACGAGCAGTACTTC
d_gene: .; abundance: .; j_gene: TRBJ1-4; v_gene: TRBV27; CDR3aa: CASSSYATNEKLLF; CDR3nt: TGTGCCAGCAGTTCCTACGCAACTAATGAAAAACTGCTTTTT
d_gene: .; abundance: .; j_gene: TRBJ2-7; v_gene: TRBV7-2; CDR3aa: CASSQRTDGEQYF; CDR3nt: TGTGCCAGCAGCCAACGGACAGATGGAGAGCAGTACTTC
d_gene: TRBD1; abundance: .; j_gene: TRBJ1-5; v_gene: TRBV19; CDR3aa: CASRKGQGLGQPQHF; CDR3nt: TGTGCCAGTAGGAAGGGACAGGGGTTGGGTCAGCCCCAGCATTTT
d_gene: .; abundance: .; j_gene: TRBJ1-2; v_gene: TRBV4-1; CDR3aa: CASSGVRVQGYGYTF; CDR3nt: TGCGCCAGCAGCGGAGTGAGGGTCCAAGGCTATGGCTACACCTTC
d_gene: .; abundance: .; j_gene: TRBJ1-1; v_gene: TRBV5-6; CDR3aa: CASSIMNTEAFF; CDR3nt: TGTGCCAGCAGCATCATGAACACTGAAGCTTTCTTT
d_gene: .; abundance: .; j_gene: TRBJ2-1; v_gene: TRBV30; CDR3aa: CAWSERPFSSYNEQFF; CDR3nt: TGTGCCTGGAGTGAGCGCCCTTTTAGCTCCTACAATGAGCAGTTCTTC